Below are 5 T cell receptor beta chains sequenced from a single sample in a study of type 1 regulatory T cells. The antigens these receptors bind are not known. TCRdb reanalysed the reads using MiXCR and keeps one entry per CDR3 protein. Among just under 65,000 distinct CDR3 sequences listed, about 48% were seen once. What was sequenced was cultured non-Tr1 T cells, either the whole culture or a sorted T cell fraction (not recorded which). The source of these receptors is a human donor in good health.

V gene TRBV27 combines with J gene TRBJ2-3, with a possible D match to TRBD1 (6 bases). The V gene's germline CDR1 is MNHEY and CDR2 SMNVEV (reference sequence). The length of the CDR3 is 15 residues. Trimming took 3 bases from V and 1 from J, leaving 11 bases between them. The CDR3 loop reads CASSLLAGGTDTQYF. The CDR3 DNA sequence: TGTGCCAGCAGTTTGTTGGCAGGGGGCACAGATACGCAGTATTTT.

This chain links TRBV20-1 with TRBJ1-6; the match to TRBD1 covers 7 bases. Germline values: CDR1 DFQATT, CDR2 SNEGSKA (reference sequence). CDR3 length: 17 residues. Trimming removed 3 bases from V and 0 bases from J; junction bases left unmatched: 8. The CDR3 loop reads CSARSAGGGSYNSPLHF. The CDR3 bases are TGCAGTGCTAGGTCGGCAGGGGGTGGCTCCTATAATTCACCCCTCCACTTT.

This clonotype has more than one count but fewer than ten. In DNA, the CDR3 is TGTGCCAGCAGCTTAGCGCTAGCGGGGAGGGACGAGCAGTACTTC. Translated, it gives CASSLALAGRDEQYF. The rearrangement links TRBV7-2 to TRBJ2-7, with 9 bases that match TRBD2. Germline lookup yields CDR1 SGHTA and CDR2 FQGNSA. V dropped 0 bases and J dropped 5; count of bases not matched to a gene: 5. CDR3 length equals 15 residues.

The chain recombines TRBV7-2 with TRBJ2-1; 11 bases fit TRBD2. The V segment lost 0 bases and the J segment 9 bases; nucleotides outside the gene matches: 7. This CDR3 spans 16 amino acids. Germline-derived CDR1 and CDR2 are SGHTA and FQGNSA. CDR3 in amino acids: CASSLAGGLAGGEQFF. CDR3 sequence (DNA): TGTGCCAGCAGCTTAGCGGGTGGACTAGCGGGCGGTGAGCAGTTCTTC. The entire variable domain, with the rest obtained from reference TRBV7-2 and TRBJ2-1, is as follows: GAGVSQSPSNKVTEKGKDVELRCDPISGHTALYWYRQSLGQGLEFLIYFQGNSAPDKSGLPSDRFSAERTGGSVSTLTIQRTQQEDSAVYLCASSLAGGLAGGEQFFGPGTRLTVL.

The V and J genes are TRBV5-1 and TRBJ2-6; 8 bases match TRBD1. This CDR3 has 17 amino acids. Per the germline V gene, CDR1 is SGHRS and CDR2 is YFSETQ. V lost 2 bases, J lost 0 bases, and 4 bases stayed unmatched. CDR3 protein: CASSFGTGPSGANVLTF. The CDR3 nucleotides read TGCGCCAGCAGCTTTGGGACAGGTCCCTCTGGGGCCAACGTCCTGACTTTC.